The present entry profiles one T cell receptor (beta chain) with its context. Its antigen is currently unknown. The data derive from a study of blood T cells in healthy people across ages. Study conclusions and caveats: Per million T cells, TCR beta diversity dropped about linearly as age rose.

Next came a second PCR, run for about 6 to 12 cycles, which used a sample-barcoded 5' primer along with a J-beta primer mix. Each cDNA molecule was tagged by a template-switch adaptor that had 12 random nucleotides. CDR3-containing paired-end reads numbering at least 2.5 million came from each sample. TCRdb redid the calling of the 5' RACE reads with MiXCR, one entry per CDR3 protein. This sample carries over 600,000 distinct CDR3 sequences, just over 55% of them seen once, and the ten largest clones take more than 25%. Donors gave roughly 9.1 milliliters of peripheral blood apiece. The CDR3 consists of 13 residues.

The sequence was obtained from a man in his forties in good health. Sequenced material: blood. J is TRBJ1-4 and V is TRBV21-1; TRBD1, the table's D call, was not compared with the DNA. TRBV21-1 is flagged as a pseudogene. The DNA for the CDR3 is TGTGCCACAACGAGGGGATGGAACGAAAAACTGTTTTTT. Translated: CATTRGWNEKLFF.